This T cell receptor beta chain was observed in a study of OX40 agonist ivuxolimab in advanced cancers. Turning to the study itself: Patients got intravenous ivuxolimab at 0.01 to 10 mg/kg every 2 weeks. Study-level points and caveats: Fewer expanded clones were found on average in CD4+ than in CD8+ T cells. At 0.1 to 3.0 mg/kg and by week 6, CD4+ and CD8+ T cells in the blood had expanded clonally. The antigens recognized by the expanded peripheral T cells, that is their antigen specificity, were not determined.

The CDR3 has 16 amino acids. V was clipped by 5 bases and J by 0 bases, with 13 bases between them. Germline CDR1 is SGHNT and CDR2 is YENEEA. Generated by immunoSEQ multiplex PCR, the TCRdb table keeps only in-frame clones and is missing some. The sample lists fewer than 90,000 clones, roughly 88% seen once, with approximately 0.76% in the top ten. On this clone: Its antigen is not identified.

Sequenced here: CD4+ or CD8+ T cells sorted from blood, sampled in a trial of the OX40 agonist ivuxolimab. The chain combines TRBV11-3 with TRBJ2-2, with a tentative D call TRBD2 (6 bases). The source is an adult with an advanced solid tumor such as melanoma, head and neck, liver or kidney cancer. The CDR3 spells CASSPGVDTNTGELFF. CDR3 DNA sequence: TGTGCCAGCAGCCCGGGGGTTGATACGAACACCGGGGAGCTGTTTTTT.